This TCR beta chain was identified during a study of T cells after yellow fever vaccination (dated by TCRdb to between 2018 and 2021). Describing the broader study: The SMART-Seq v4 Ultra Low Input RNA kit was used to prepare libraries from fractions with low cell numbers. Bulk TCR alpha and beta repertoires were sequenced longitudinally to track T-cell clones before and after primary and booster YFV17D yellow fever vaccination. The cohort comprised two healthy male donors, one aged 18 to 30 and one aged 30 to 40 years. Blood was drawn at multiple timepoints before and after primary and secondary immunization, with bulk PBMC replicates and cell subsets isolated. The research as a whole found: The study included only a couple of donors, which limits how far the findings can be generalized. Compared with the primary T-cell response, the secondary T-cell response was faster but weaker, reaching its peak on day 5 rather than on day 15. FACS-sorted repertoires could contain abundant contaminating clonotypes from the bulk population, so computational filtering was required. Most clones expanded after primary vaccination were re-detected after the booster (approximately 95% of CD4 and approximately 88% of CD8), suggesting broad memory maintenance. A small share of clonotypes was detected in both CD4 and CD8 compartments, with the overlap likely arising from convergent recombination.

Clipping removes 5 bases from V and 7 bases from J, with 13 as the unmatched junction base count. Looking up the germline V gene (reference sequence) yields CDR1 DFQATT and CDR2 SNEGSKA. Spanning cysteine to phenylalanine, the CDR3 consists of 16 amino acids. CDR3 DNA is the only sequence kept; it has 48 bases, read in frame from the first base. Remarks on this clonotype: Its antigen is not yet known. One base away there is no much larger clone; base qualities are not given.

Sequencer: Illumina NovaSeq 6000. TCR cDNA was synthesized by 5'RACE template switching, through which a universal primer site and unique molecular identifiers were introduced. Priming for cDNA synthesis came from both the TCR alpha and TCR beta constant segments. Library amplification involved two PCR steps, and the second step added sample barcodes and sequencing adapters. Sequencing of libraries was done on Illumina HiSeq 2500 (2x100 bp) or NovaSeq (2x150 bp). The authors' analysis ran thus. Reads were demultiplexed and collapsed into UMI consensus sequences with MIGEC, and V(D)J alignment was performed with MiXCR. Vaccine-responding clonotypes were defined with edgeR using replicate PBMC samples, requiring FDR below 0.01 and a log2 fold change above 5 up to day 15. Each bulk clonotype received a CD4 or CD8 identity based on whether the sequenced CD4 or CD8 repertoire contained that clonotype at higher abundance. Using fastp trimming at Q25 and MiXCR clonotype assembly, TCRdb reanalyzed the public sequencing data and kept in-frame beta chains. Rows are combined by CDR3 protein, so each entry shows the most common genes and DNA. V and J calls and clone size were set by TCRdb, not the authors. The sample table holds approximately 450,000 distinct CDR3 sequences, of which approximately 19% were seen once. 15% to 20% of the sample rests with the top ten.

Per the publication, the treatment or condition label means: live attenuated yellow fever vaccine strain. At each blood-draw timepoint, two biological replicates of bulk PBMCs were collected. A standard Ficoll-Paque protocol was used to isolate PBMCs from peripheral blood. TriZol was used to extract RNA from bulk PBMCs, CD4 and CD8 fractions, and dextramer-positive and dextramer-negative fractions. This chain is built from TRBV20-1 and TRBJ2-2, with 10 bases matching TRBD2. Material: PBMCs, obtained before the yellow fever booster vaccination. The receptor was derived from a man aged 18 to 30 who received the YFV17D yellow fever vaccine. This receptor carries the CDR3 CSASPGSGGAGGELFF. The DNA sequence is as follows: TGCAGTGCTTCCCCCGGCAGCGGGGGGGCCGGCGGGGAGCTGTTTTTT.